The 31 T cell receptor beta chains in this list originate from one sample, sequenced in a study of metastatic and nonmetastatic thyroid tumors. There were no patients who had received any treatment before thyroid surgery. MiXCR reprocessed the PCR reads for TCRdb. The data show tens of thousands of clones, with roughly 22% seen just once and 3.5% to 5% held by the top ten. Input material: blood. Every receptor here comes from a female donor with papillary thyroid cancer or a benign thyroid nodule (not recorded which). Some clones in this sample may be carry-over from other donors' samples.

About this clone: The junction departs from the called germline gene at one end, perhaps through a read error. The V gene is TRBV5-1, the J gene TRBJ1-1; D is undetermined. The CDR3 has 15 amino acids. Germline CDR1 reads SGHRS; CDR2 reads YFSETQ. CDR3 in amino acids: CTSSLDQLPGTEAFF. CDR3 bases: TGCACCAGCAGCTTGGATCAGCTGCCGGGAACTGAAGCTTTCTTT.

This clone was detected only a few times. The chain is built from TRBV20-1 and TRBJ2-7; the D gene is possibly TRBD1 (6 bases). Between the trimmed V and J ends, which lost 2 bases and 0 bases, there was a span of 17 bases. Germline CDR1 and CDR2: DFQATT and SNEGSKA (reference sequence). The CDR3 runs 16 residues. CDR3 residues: CSARPVDTGSSYEQYF. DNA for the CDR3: TGCAGTGCTAGACCCGTAGATACAGGGAGCTCCTACGAGCAGTACTTC.

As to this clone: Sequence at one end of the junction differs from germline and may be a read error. The CDR3 DNA sequence: TGTGCCAGCAGCAAGACCGGGACTCGACAAGAGACGCAGTACTTC. The encoded protein is CASSKTGTRQETQYF. V is TRBV15 and J is TRBJ2-5; D possibly corresponds to TRBD2 (6 bases). The CDR3 is made up of 15 amino acids. Germline lookup yields CDR1 LNHNV and CDR2 YYDKDF (reference sequence).

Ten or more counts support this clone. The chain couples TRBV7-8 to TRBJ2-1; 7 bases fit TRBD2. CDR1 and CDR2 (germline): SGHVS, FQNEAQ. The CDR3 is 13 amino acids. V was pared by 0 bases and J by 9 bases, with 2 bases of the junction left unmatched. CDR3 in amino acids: CASSLARESEQFF. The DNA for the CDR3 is TGTGCCAGCAGCTTAGCGCGGGAGTCTGAGCAGTTCTTC.

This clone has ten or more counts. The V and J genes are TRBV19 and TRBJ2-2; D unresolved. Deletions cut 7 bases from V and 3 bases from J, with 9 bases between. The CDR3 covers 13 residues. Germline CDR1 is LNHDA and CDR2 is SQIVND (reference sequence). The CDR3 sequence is CASNDQHTGELFF. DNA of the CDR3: TGTGCCAGTAACGATCAACACACCGGGGAGCTGTTTTTT.

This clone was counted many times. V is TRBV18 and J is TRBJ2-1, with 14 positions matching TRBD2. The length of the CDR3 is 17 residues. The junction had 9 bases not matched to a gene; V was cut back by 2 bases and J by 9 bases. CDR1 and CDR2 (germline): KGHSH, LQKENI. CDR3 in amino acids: CASSPAPGLAGVGEQFF. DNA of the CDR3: TGTGCCAGCTCACCAGCGCCGGGACTAGCGGGAGTAGGTGAGCAGTTCTTC.

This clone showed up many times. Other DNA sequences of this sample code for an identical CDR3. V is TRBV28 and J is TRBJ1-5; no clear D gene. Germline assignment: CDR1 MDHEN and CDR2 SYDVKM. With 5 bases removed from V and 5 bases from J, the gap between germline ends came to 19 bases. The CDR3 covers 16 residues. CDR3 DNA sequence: TGTGCCAGCAGTCCGATCGACGGTCTGATTGATCAGCCCCAGCATTTT. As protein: CASSPIDGLIDQPQHF.

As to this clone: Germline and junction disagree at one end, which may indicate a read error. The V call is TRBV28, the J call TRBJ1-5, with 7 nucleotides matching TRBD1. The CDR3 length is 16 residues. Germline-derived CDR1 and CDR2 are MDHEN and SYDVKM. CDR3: CASSTGEVISYQPQHF. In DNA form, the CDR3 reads TGTGCCAGCAGTACAGGGGAGGTGATTAGCTATCAGCCCCAGCATTTT.

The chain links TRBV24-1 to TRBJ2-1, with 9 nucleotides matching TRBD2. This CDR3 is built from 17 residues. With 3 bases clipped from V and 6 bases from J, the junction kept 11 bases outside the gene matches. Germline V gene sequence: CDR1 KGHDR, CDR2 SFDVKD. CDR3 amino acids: CATSDRMGLAGINEQFF. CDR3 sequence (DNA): TGTGCCACCAGTGATCGAATGGGGCTAGCGGGGATCAATGAGCAGTTCTTC.

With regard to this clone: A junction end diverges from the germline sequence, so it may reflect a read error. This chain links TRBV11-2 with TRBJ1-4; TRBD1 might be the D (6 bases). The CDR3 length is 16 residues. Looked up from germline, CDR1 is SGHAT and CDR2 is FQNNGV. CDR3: CAISLVPGATNDKLFF. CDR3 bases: TGTGCCATCAGCTTAGTTCCGGGGGCAACTAATGATAAACTGTTTTTT.

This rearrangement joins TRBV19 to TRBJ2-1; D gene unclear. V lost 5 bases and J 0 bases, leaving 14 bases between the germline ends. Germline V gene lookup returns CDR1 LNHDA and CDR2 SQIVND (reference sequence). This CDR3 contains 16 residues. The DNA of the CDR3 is TGTGCCAGTAGTCCAGTGTCGGGCAGCTCCTACAATGAGCAGTTCTTC. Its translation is CASSPVSGSSYNEQFF.

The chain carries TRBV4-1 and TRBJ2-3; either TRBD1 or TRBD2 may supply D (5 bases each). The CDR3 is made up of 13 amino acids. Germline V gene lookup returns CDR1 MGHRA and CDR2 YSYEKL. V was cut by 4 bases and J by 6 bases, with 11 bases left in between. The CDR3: CASSPPGTDTQYF. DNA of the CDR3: TGCGCCAGCAGCCCGCCCGGGACCGATACGCAGTATTTT.

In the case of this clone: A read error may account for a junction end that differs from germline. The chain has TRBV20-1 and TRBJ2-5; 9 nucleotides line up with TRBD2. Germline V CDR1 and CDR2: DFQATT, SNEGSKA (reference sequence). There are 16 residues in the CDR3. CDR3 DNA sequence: TGCAGTTCTAGAGATCCCGTAGCGGGAGTGGAAGAGACCCAGTACTTC. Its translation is CSSRDPVAGVEETQYF.

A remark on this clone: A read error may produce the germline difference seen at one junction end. The CDR3 reads CASNQGRDVSYEQYF. CDR3 DNA: TGTGCCAGCAACCAAGGTCGGGACGTCTCCTACGAGCAGTACTTC. The chain couples TRBV3-1 to TRBJ2-7, with D tentatively TRBD1 or TRBD2 (5 bases each). Germline loops: CDR1 LGHDT, CDR2 YNNKEL (reference sequence). The CDR3 totals 15 residues.

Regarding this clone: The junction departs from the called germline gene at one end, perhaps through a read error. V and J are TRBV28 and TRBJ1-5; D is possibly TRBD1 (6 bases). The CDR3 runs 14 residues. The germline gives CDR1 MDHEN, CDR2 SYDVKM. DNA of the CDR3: TGTGCCAGCATACACGGGACACCCAATCAGACCCAGAATTTT. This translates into CASIHGTPNQTQNF.

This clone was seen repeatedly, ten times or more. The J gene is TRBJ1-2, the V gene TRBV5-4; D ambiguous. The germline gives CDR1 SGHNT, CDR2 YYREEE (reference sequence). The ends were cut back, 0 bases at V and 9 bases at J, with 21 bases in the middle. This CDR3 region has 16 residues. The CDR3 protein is CASSLESGNYAWSYTF. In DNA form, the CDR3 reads TGTGCCAGCAGCTTGGAGTCGGGGAACTATGCTTGGAGCTACACCTTC.

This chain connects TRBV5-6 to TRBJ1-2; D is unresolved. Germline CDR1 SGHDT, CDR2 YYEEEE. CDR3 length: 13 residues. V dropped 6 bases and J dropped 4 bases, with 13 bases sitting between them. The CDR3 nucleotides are TGTGCCAGCACCTGGGAGGGATCCTATGGCTACACCTTC. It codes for CASTWEGSYGYTF.

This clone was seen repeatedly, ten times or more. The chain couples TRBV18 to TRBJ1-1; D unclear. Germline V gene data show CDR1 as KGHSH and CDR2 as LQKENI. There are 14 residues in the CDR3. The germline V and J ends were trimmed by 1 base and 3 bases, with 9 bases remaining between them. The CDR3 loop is CASSPRQTDTEAFF. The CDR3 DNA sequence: TGTGCCAGCTCACCACGGCAGACCGACACTGAAGCTTTCTTT.

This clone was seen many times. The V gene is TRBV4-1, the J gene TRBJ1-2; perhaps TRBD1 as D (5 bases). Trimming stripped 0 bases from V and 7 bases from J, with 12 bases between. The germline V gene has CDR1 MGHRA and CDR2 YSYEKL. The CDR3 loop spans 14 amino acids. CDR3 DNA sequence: TGCGCCAGCAGCCAAGATGGGCAGGGTTTTGGCTACACCTTC. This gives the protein CASSQDGQGFGYTF.

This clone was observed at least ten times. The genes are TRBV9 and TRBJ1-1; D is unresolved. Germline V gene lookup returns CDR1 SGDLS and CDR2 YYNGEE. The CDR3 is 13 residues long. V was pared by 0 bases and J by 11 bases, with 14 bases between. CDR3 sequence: CASSVAPDMEAFF. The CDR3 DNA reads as TGTGCCAGCAGCGTAGCTCCTGACATGGAGGCTTTCTTT.

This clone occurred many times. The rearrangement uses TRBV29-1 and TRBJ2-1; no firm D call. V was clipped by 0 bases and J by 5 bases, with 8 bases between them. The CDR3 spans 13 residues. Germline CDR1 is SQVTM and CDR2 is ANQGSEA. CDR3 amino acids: CSVEDLRHNEQFF. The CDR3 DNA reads TGCAGCGTTGAAGATCTACGCCACAATGAGCAGTTCTTC.

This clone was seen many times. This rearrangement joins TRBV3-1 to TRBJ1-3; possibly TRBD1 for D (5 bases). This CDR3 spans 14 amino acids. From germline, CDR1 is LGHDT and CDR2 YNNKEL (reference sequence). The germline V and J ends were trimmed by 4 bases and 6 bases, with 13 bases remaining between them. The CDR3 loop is CASSRGREANTIYF. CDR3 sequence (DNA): TGTGCCAGCAGCCGGGGACGGGAGGCAAACACCATATATTTT.

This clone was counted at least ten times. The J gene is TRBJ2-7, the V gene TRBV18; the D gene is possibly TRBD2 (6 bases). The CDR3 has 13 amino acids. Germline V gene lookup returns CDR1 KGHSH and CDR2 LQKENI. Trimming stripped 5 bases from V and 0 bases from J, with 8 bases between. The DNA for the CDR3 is TGTGCCAGCTCAAGGGAGGTCTCCTACGAGCAGTACTTC. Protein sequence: CASSREVSYEQYF.

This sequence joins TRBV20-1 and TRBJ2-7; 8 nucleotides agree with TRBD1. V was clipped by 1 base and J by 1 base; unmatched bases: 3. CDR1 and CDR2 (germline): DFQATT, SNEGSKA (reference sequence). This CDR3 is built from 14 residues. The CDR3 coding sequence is TGCAGTGCTAGAGGGCGACAGGGGTCCTACGAGCAGTACTTC. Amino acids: CSARGRQGSYEQYF.

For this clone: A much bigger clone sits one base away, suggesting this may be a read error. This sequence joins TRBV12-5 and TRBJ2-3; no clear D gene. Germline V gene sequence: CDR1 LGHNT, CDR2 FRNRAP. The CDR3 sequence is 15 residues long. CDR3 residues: CASGLGSNAGDTLYF. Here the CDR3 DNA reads TGTGCTAGTGGTTTGGGCTCTAACGCCGGAGATACGCTGTATTTT.

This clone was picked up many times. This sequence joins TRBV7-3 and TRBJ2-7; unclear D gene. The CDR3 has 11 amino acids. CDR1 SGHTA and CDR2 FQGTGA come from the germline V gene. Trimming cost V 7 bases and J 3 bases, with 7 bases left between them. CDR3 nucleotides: TGTGCCAGCACCTGGGGCTACGAGCAGTACTTC. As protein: CASTWGYEQYF.

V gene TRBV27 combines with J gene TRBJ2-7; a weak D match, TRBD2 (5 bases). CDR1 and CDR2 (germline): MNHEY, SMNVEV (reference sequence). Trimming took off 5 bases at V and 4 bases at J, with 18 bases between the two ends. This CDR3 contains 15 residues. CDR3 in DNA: TGTGCCAGCAGTCATGGAATAGCGAGAGTTTACGAGCAGTACTTC. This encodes CASSHGIARVYEQYF.

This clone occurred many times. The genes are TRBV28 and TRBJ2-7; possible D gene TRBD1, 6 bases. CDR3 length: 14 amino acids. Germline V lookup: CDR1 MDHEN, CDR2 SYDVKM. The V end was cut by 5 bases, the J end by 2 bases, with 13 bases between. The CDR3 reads CASSTTGNPYEQYF. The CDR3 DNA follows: TGTGCCAGCAGTACAACAGGGAACCCCTACGAGCAGTACTTC.

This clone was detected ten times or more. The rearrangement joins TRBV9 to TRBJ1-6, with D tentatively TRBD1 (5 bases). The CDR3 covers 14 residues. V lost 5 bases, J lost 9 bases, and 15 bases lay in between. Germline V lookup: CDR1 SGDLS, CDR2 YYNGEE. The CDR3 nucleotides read TGTGCCAGCAGGGGGGGGTCAGGGAGTTCACCCCTCCACTTT. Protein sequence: CASRGGSGSSPLHF.

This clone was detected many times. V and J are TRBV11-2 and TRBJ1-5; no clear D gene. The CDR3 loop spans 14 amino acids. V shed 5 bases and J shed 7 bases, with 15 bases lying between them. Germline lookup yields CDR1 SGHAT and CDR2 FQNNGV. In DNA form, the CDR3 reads TGTGCCAGCAGCCCTCGGGCCTCGGGACAGCCCCAGCATTTT. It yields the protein CASSPRASGQPQHF.

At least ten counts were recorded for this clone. In nucleotides, the CDR3 is TGCAGTGCTAGAGGGCTAGCGGGTTCCTACGAGCAGTACTTC. Amino acids: CSARGLAGSYEQYF. The gene calls are TRBV20-1 and TRBJ2-7; 8 nucleotides line up with TRBD2. Trimming cost V 1 base and J 1 base; bases outside gene matches: 3. In germline, CDR1 is DFQATT, CDR2 SNEGSKA (reference sequence). This CDR3 region has 14 residues.